One sample yielded the 30 T cell receptor beta chains listed below, sequenced in a study of T cell responses to AZD1222 COVID-19 vaccine. Measured with immunoSEQ multiplex PCR; TCRdb has only the in-frame clones, and not every one. Among around 150,000 clones, just under 95% were seen once, and the ten largest hold around 7.1%. Sample: peripheral blood, taken 28 days after the second AZD1222 dose. These receptors all stem from an adult who received the AZD1222 COVID-19 vaccine.

This rearrangement joins TRBV4-1 to TRBJ2-7, with unresolved D. CDR1 is MGHRA, CDR2 YSYEKL, per germline. Trimming shortened V by 4 bases and J by 5 bases, and 15 bases separated the two germline ends. This CDR3 spans 14 amino acids. In DNA, the CDR3 is TGCGCCAGCAGCCTCTCTCAAAGTGGTGACGAGCAGTACTTC. Encoded protein: CASSLSQSGDEQYF.

Here the CDR3 DNA reads TGTGCCAGCAGTTTAGCCTCTGAGGGGAATTCACCCCTCCACTTT. Its protein is CASSLASEGNSPLHF. This chain connects TRBV28 to TRBJ1-6; D possibly corresponds to TRBD1 (5 bases). The germline V and J ends were trimmed by 2 bases and 7 bases, with 12 bases remaining between them. This CDR3 is 15 amino acids long. Looked up from germline, CDR1 is MDHEN and CDR2 is SYDVKM.

The gene calls are TRBV6-1 and TRBJ1-2; no firm D call. Germline V gives CDR1 MNHNS, CDR2 SASEGT. The CDR3 totals 12 residues. V lost 1 base, J lost 8 bases, and 8 bases lay in between. CDR3 nucleotide sequence: TGTGCCAGCAGTGAAGGGGGTTACGGCTACACCTTC. Translated, it gives CASSEGGYGYTF.

The chain carries TRBV6-5 and TRBJ2-7; TRBD1 matches at 9 bases. Unmatched junction bases numbered 6, after V lost 6 bases and J lost 0 bases. The CDR3 has 15 amino acids. Germline CDR1 MNHEY, CDR2 SVGAGI. The DNA of the CDR3 is TGTGCCAGCAGCCGAGAACAGGGGGCCTCCTACGAGCAGTACTTC. Amino acids: CASSREQGASYEQYF.

This chain joins TRBV4-1 and TRBJ1-4, with D maybe TRBD1 (5 bases). The germline CDR1 and CDR2 sequences are MGHRA and YSYEKL. This CDR3 contains 15 residues. Trimming left V 0 bases short and J 8 bases short, with 13 bases between. CDR3 DNA sequence: TGCGCCAGCAGCCAAGAAGCAGGGCCCTCCGAAAAACTGTTTTTT. Amino acids: CASSQEAGPSEKLFF.

The J gene is TRBJ1-1, the V gene TRBV7-2; 8 bases match TRBD1. The CDR3 runs to 13 residues. Germline CDR1 SGHTA, CDR2 FQGNSA. V lost 6 bases, J lost 3 bases, and 3 bases stayed unmatched. The CDR3 loop reads CASSLDRDTEAFF. The CDR3 nucleotides are TGTGCCAGCAGTTTGGACAGGGACACTGAAGCTTTCTTT.

This rearrangement joins TRBV5-6 to TRBJ1-4, with D possibly being TRBD1 (5 bases). Trimming removed 1 base from V and 9 bases from J, with 7 bases in between. CDR3 length: 12 residues. Germline CDR1 SGHDT, CDR2 YYEEEE. The CDR3 region is CASSLWGKKLFF. The CDR3 region has the DNA TGTGCCAGCAGCTTGTGGGGGAAAAAACTGTTTTTT.

Here the CDR3 DNA reads TGCGCCAGCACCCTTGGGGGGGCCCTTCAGGATGAGCAGTTCTTC. It translates to CASTLGGALQDEQFF. V usage is TRBV5-1 and J usage is TRBJ2-1, with D possibly TRBD2 on 7 matching bases. The CDR3 has 15 amino acids. CDR1 and CDR2 (germline): SGHRS, YFSETQ. Trimming took off 6 bases at V and 8 bases at J, with 21 bases between the two ends.

This chain connects TRBV7-9 to TRBJ2-7, with D perhaps matching TRBD2 (6 bases). The CDR3 is 13 amino acids. The germline gives CDR1 SEHNR, CDR2 FQNEAQ (reference sequence). V was cut by 5 bases and J by 4 bases, with 12 bases left in between. Written as DNA, the CDR3 is TGTGCCAGCAGCGAGGGACTTGCGTACGAGCAGTACTTC. Residues: CASSEGLAYEQYF.

This clone has a single count. J is TRBJ2-1 and V is TRBV7-3; a possible D gene is TRBD1 (8 bases). V lost 1 base, J lost 6 bases, and 19 bases lay in between. CDR3 length: 17 amino acids. CDR1 is SGHTA and CDR2 is FQGTGA in the germline V gene. CDR3 nucleotides: TGTGCCAGCAGCTTAAGGGGGGGACAGGCCTTCCTCAATGAGCAGTTCTTC. It specifies CASSLRGGQAFLNEQFF.

The chain employs TRBV5-4 and TRBJ2-1; 7 positions agree with TRBD2. CDR3 length: 14 residues. Germline trimming cut 4 bases from V and 10 bases from J; bases unmatched to any gene: 11. Germline CDR1 is SGHNT and CDR2 is YYREEE (reference sequence). Here the CDR3 reads CASSLGGTLWEQFF. CDR3 DNA: TGTGCCAGCAGCCTCGGGGGGACCTTGTGGGAGCAGTTCTTC.

This chain connects TRBV7-8 to TRBJ1-1; TRBD1 matches at 7 bases. There are 20 residues in the CDR3. Germline CDR1 and CDR2: SGHVS and FQNEAQ. J lost 2 bases, V lost 2 bases, and 20 bases had no gene match. The CDR3 loop reads CASSLIWSGLTGTANTEAFF. DNA of the CDR3: TGTGCCAGCAGCTTAATTTGGTCGGGCTTGACAGGGACAGCCAACACTGAAGCTTTCTTT.

The gene calls are TRBV9 and TRBJ1-2; weak D call: TRBD1 (6 bases). The V end was cut by 7 bases, the J end by 4 bases, with 14 bases between. Germline V gene data show CDR1 as SGDLS and CDR2 as YYNGEE. The CDR3 sequence is 13 residues long. CDR3 in DNA: TGTGCCAGCTCGCAACAGGGTCCCTATGGCTACACCTTC. It codes for CASSQQGPYGYTF.

The gene calls are TRBV19 and TRBJ2-7; D may match TRBD1 or TRBD2 (5 bases each). Germline lookup yields CDR1 LNHDA and CDR2 SQIVND (reference sequence). The germline V and J ends were trimmed by 5 bases and 6 bases, with 26 bases remaining between them. The CDR3 length is 17 residues. DNA for the CDR3: TGTGCCAGTAGTGACCCCCCTCGGGACGGCCACGATCCCGAGCAGTACTTC. Protein: CASSDPPRDGHDPEQYF.

The J gene is TRBJ1-5, the V gene TRBV6-5, with D perhaps matching TRBD1 (6 bases). CDR1 is MNHEY and CDR2 is SVGAGI in the germline V gene. The CDR3 consists of 14 residues. V was pared by 9 bases and J by 7 bases, with 19 bases between. The CDR3 is CASSEGGLNQPQHF. Here the CDR3 DNA reads TGTGCCAGTAGCGAGGGGGGGTTAAACCAGCCCCAGCATTTT.

This chain joins TRBV19 and TRBJ2-1, with 12 bases fitting TRBD2. The CDR3 contains 18 residues. Germline V gene data show CDR1 as LNHDA and CDR2 as SQIVND (reference sequence). Losses at the gene ends were 3 bases for V and 0 bases for J; bases not matched to a gene: 6. The CDR3 spells CASSILAGGQDSYNEQFF. DNA for the CDR3: TGTGCCAGTAGTATCCTAGCGGGGGGGCAAGACTCCTACAATGAGCAGTTCTTC.

This clone was recorded once. V usage is TRBV10-3 and J usage is TRBJ2-1; D remains ambiguous. The CDR3 runs 13 residues. The germline CDR1 and CDR2 sequences are ENHRY and SYGVKD. Trimming took off 4 bases at V and 2 bases at J, with 6 bases between the two ends. The CDR3 spells CAISGGPYNEQFF. CDR3 bases: TGTGCCATCAGTGGAGGACCCTACAATGAGCAGTTCTTC.

This chain uses TRBV27 with TRBJ1-5; D not resolved. The germline V gene has CDR1 MNHEY and CDR2 SMNVEV (reference sequence). V dropped 4 bases and J dropped 2 bases, with 9 bases sitting between them. The CDR3 sequence is 14 residues long. In DNA form, the CDR3 reads TGTGCCAGCAGTTCACACACACGCAATCAGCCCCAGCATTTT. This codes for CASSSHTRNQPQHF.

This clone occurred once. This chain joins TRBV10-3 and TRBJ1-2; D is unclear. Deletions cut 3 bases from V and 6 bases from J, with 17 bases between. Germline loops: CDR1 ENHRY, CDR2 SYGVKD. This CDR3 is built from 15 residues. CDR3 protein: CAISEINPGGDGYTF. CDR3 sequence (DNA): TGTGCCATCAGTGAAATAAATCCAGGCGGGGATGGCTACACCTTC.

CDR3 DNA: TGTGCCAGCTTTAAAGCGGGGAGCTCCTACAATGAGCAGTTCTTC. Translation gives CASFKAGSSYNEQFF. V usage is TRBV7-9 and J usage is TRBJ2-1; 7 nucleotides line up with TRBD2. The CDR3 consists of 15 residues. From germline, CDR1 is SEHNR and CDR2 FQNEAQ (reference sequence). Losses at the gene ends were 8 bases for V and 0 bases for J; bases not matched to a gene: 7.

DNA for the CDR3: TGTGCCAGCAGTGAAATATCGGGGGGCGCCGGGGATACGCAGTATTTT. Amino acids: CASSEISGGAGDTQYF. The genes are TRBV7-2 and TRBJ2-3; a possible D gene is TRBD2 (7 bases). This CDR3 has 16 residues. V lost 6 bases, J lost 6 bases, and 22 bases lay in between. Germline V lookup: CDR1 SGHTA, CDR2 FQGNSA.

This chain links TRBV24-1 with TRBJ2-7, with D perhaps matching TRBD1 (5 bases). Germline CDR1 and CDR2: KGHDR and SFDVKD. V gave up 0 bases and J gave up 3 bases, with 11 bases separating them. The CDR3 consists of 15 residues. This CDR3 reads CATSDLGCRGYEQYF. Here the CDR3 DNA reads TGTGCCACCAGTGATTTGGGGTGTAGGGGCTACGAGCAGTACTTC.

The chain is built from TRBV13 and TRBJ2-1; D is unresolved. CDR1 and CDR2 from the germline V gene are PRHDT and FYEKMQ (reference sequence). Trimming left V 4 bases short and J 9 bases short, with 7 bases between. The CDR3 is 11 amino acids. The CDR3 region has the DNA TGTGCCAGCAGCTCAGAGTTTGAGCAGTTCTTC. This gives the protein CASSSEFEQFF.

The rearrangement uses TRBV6-1 and TRBJ1-3, with TRBD1 matching 8 bases. Losses at the gene ends were 1 base for V and 6 bases for J; bases not matched to a gene: 5. CDR1 and CDR2 from the germline V gene are MNHNS and SASEGT. CDR3 length: 15 residues. In nucleotides, the CDR3 is TGTGCCAGCAGTGAAGGAGAGACAGGGGCAAACACCATATATTTT. Its translation is CASSEGETGANTIYF.

This clone was seen once. CDR3 amino acids: CASRITSGGADTQYF. DNA for the CDR3: TGTGCCAGCCGCATTACTAGCGGGGGGGCCGATACGCAGTATTTT. The chain joins TRBV18 to TRBJ2-3; 13 positions agree with TRBD2. CDR1 is KGHSH, CDR2 LQKENI, per germline. This CDR3 has 15 amino acids. V dropped 8 bases and J dropped 6; count of bases not matched to a gene: 8.

V gene TRBV4-3 combines with J gene TRBJ1-2; D gene uncertain. Deletions cut 0 bases from V and 5 bases from J, with 10 bases between. The CDR3 sequence is 14 residues long. Germline CDR1 and CDR2: LGHNA and YSLEER. DNA of the CDR3: TGCGCCAGCAGCCAAGAAGCTCGAGAATATGGCTACACCTTC. It codes for CASSQEAREYGYTF.

This chain uses TRBV18 with TRBJ1-6, with a tentative D call TRBD1 (6 bases). This CDR3 has 15 amino acids. The germline V and J ends were trimmed by 3 bases and 7 bases, with 13 bases remaining between them. The germline V gene encodes CDR1 KGHSH and CDR2 LQKENI. CDR3 nucleotide sequence: TGTGCCAGCTCACCCGGTGGGGGCGGAAATTCACCCCTCCACTTT. Translated: CASSPGGGGNSPLHF.

This chain links TRBV10-3 with TRBJ2-1, with 8 bases that match TRBD2. V shed 10 bases, J shed 7 bases, and the junction held 12 bases outside the gene matches. The CDR3 consists of 14 residues. The germline gives CDR1 ENHRY, CDR2 SYGVKD. For the CDR3, the DNA is TGTGCCACCCGGCGGGAGGCGGGGCAAAATGAGCAGTTCTTC. Translated: CATRREAGQNEQFF.

The genes are TRBV2 and TRBJ1-2; 9 bases are a match to TRBD1. Unmatched junction bases numbered 7, after V lost 6 bases and J lost 5 bases. The CDR3 runs to 14 residues. The germline V gene encodes CDR1 SNHLY and CDR2 FYNNEI. This CDR3 reads CASRGQGRTYGYTF. Here the CDR3 DNA reads TGTGCCAGCAGGGGACAGGGAAGAACGTATGGCTACACCTTC. The full variable domain, its missing parts supplied by reference TRBV2 and TRBJ1-2, is EPEVTQTPSHQVTQMGQEVILRCVPISNHLYFYWYRQILGQKVEFLVSFYNNEISEKSEIFDDQFSVERPDGSNFTLKIRSTKLEDSAMYFCASRGQGRTYGYTFGSGTRLTVV.

The chain combines TRBV15 with TRBJ2-1; D is possibly TRBD2 (7 bases). Trimming shortened V by 9 bases and J by 5 bases, and 14 bases separated the two germline ends. Germline values: CDR1 LNHNV, CDR2 YYDKDF (reference sequence). This CDR3 comprises 13 residues. This chain's CDR3 is CATRGGFHNEQFF. Here the CDR3 DNA reads TGTGCCACTAGGGGGGGTTTCCACAATGAGCAGTTCTTC.